This TCR beta chain was captured in a study of shared clonotypes between healthy human individuals. Across the whole study: The donors, two women and three men, were aged 18 to 49. Study conclusions and caveats: Clonotype sharing among donors likely depends on sequencing depth.

Regarding this clone: Its specificity is not known.

The method was immunoSEQ multiplex PCR; TCRdb's version includes in-frame clones alone and lacks a portion of them. There are 2.5 million or so clones in the sample; more than 80% occur only once, and about 0.13% lies in the top ten. The donor cohort consisted entirely of Caucasian adults residing in Nashville, Tennessee. A CD45RA+ naive subset and a CD45RA-negative memory subset were split from CD4+ cells. Germline V gene sequence: CDR1 SNHLY, CDR2 FYNNEI. The CDR3 extends over 15 amino acids. V shed 2 bases and J shed 0 bases, with 11 bases lying between them. The rearrangement joins TRBV2 to TRBJ2-7; a weak D match, TRBD1 (6 bases). The TCR comes from a man in his late teens or twenties in good health. The specimen sequenced was naive CD4+ T cells sorted from blood. Subset indicated: CD45RA+ positively selected. CDR3 sequence reads: CASSEPQGYSYEQYF. The DNA for the CDR3 is TGTGCCAGCAGTGAACCCCAGGGGTACTCCTACGAGCAGTACTTC.